This T cell receptor beta chain was captured by sequencing in a study of blood T cell repertoires in COVID-19. The wider study: Sites in the United States, Italy and Spain provided acute and convalescent COVID-19 samples.

This clone has more than one count but fewer than ten. Germline V gene sequence: CDR1 MGHRA, CDR2 YSYEKL. The J segment lost 9 bases and the V segment lost 0 bases, leaving 11 bases of the junction unmatched. The CDR3 sequence is 16 residues long. Original processing methods: Reference gene primer amplification gave nucleated cell count estimates. TCRdb's table, derived via immunoSEQ multiplex PCR, lists solely in-frame clones and lacks some. The DNA gave D and trimming, while V, J and clone size come from that table. The sample has 55,000 to 90,000 clones; roughly 85% are singletons. This TCR was sampled from a woman of 80 years or more with active or convalescent COVID-19. Sequenced sample: peripheral blood. This chain uses TRBV4-1 with TRBJ2-1; 7 bases are a match to TRBD2. DNA of the CDR3: TGCGCCAGCAGCCAAGATTTTGGGGGGGGTTCATTTGAGCAGTTCTTC. Protein sequence: CASSQDFGGGSFEQFF.